This TCR beta chain is from a study of prognosis after radiotherapy for stage I lung cancer. Study as a whole: The patients, all with stage I non-small cell lung cancer, were enrolled between 2018 and 2019. Stereotactic body radiotherapy was given without concurrent therapy, and no patient received both at once.

General observations from the study: The study left the tumor specificity of the expanded TCR clones undetermined. Medians of roughly 9,900 versus 7,200 showed unique TCR clone counts falling after stereotactic body radiation therapy.

A note on this clonotype: What it recognizes is unknown.

The CDR3 sequence is 14 residues long. J was trimmed by 8 bases and V by 4 bases; bases with no gene match: 8. Germline values: CDR1 SGHRS, CDR2 YFSETQ. Template was genomic DNA; TCR beta CDR3 amplified in two multiplex PCR rounds. Primers were specific to each TRBV and TRBJ gene in first-round PCR. Each CDR3 protein gets one entry after TCRdb re-called the multiplex PCR reads with MiXCR. The sample has nearly 35,000 distinct CDR3 sequences; approximately 35% are singletons. V is TRBV5-1 and J is TRBJ2-4; 8 positions match TRBD1. Specimen: PBMCs, collected before or after stereotactic body radiation therapy (not recorded which). This receptor was taken from a donor over 45 with non-small cell lung cancer. The CDR3, as DNA: TGCGCCAGCAGCGGGGGGACAGGTATAGACATTCAGTACTTC. Protein product: CASSGGTGIDIQYF.